This T cell receptor (beta chain) was identified during a study of T-cell memory formation after mild COVID-19. This clonotype has only a few counts. Trimming took 5 bases from V and 6 from J; bases not matched to a gene: 15. Germline values: CDR1 SGHRS, CDR2 YFSETQ. The CDR3 is 16 amino acids. TCRdb re-called the 5' RACE reads with MiXCR, one entry per CDR3 protein. This sample has almost 550,000 distinct CDR3 sequences; around 21% occur once, and the top ten carry under 15%. The TCR comes from an adult woman who had mild COVID-19 (a few samples of this study predate the infection). Cell type and time point are not known. This sequence joins TRBV5-1 and TRBJ2-3; TRBD1 agrees at 7 bases. Sample: PBMCs or a T cell subset sorted from them (not recorded which). CDR3 residues: CASSYSGQRFSDTQYF. The DNA for the CDR3 is TGCGCCAGCAGTTACTCGGGACAGAGGTTTTCGGATACGCAGTATTTT. Variable domain in full (rest from reference TRBV5-1 and TRBJ2-3): KAGVTQTPRYLIKTRGQQVTLSCSPISGHRSVSWYQQTPGQGLQFLFEYFSETQRNKGNFPGRFSGRQFSNSRSEMNVSTLELGDSALYLCASSYSGQRFSDTQYFGPGTRLTVL.